The clone carrying this TCR beta chain was counted a few times. The antigen is undetermined. These data belong to a study of vaccination and CD4 T cells after COVID-19. Study-level information: Each post-COVID sample was drawn after diagnosis, and the median interval was approximately 96 days (range 35 to 161). Overlapping peptides covering the spike proteins of SARS-CoV-2, HCoV-NL63, HCoV-OC43 and HCoV-229E were added to stimulate cells.

The CDR3 length is 17 residues. V shed 1 base, J shed 4 bases, and the junction held 3 bases outside the gene matches. Per the germline V gene, CDR1 is SEHNR and CDR2 is FQNEAQ (reference sequence). The treatment: approximately 11-day PBMC culture with coronavirus spike peptide pools or control peptides (ViraFEST assay). Cultures of PBMCs, around 2 million per well, were set up with approximately 9.6 IU/ml IL-2 and roughly 10 ug/ml peptide pools. Study-wide results and limits: Median SARS-CoV-2-reactive clonotype numbers rose nonsignificantly, about 20 to 38.

The Oncomine TCR Beta short-read assay was applied to DNA of cultured CD4+ T cells. One entry per CDR3 protein results from TCRdb running MiXCR on the PCR reads. Of around 19,000 distinct CDR3 sequences listed, roughly half were seen once; the top ten hold 10% to 15%. The material sequenced was CD4+ T cells from blood, cultured in vitro. J is TRBJ2-3 and V is TRBV7-9; 15 nucleotides align to TRBD2. The TCR was taken from a human donor who had recovered from COVID-19. The CDR3 protein is CASSLGTSGGAADTQYF. The CDR3 DNA follows: TGTGCCAGCAGCTTAGGGACTAGCGGGGGGGCGGCAGATACGCAGTATTTT. The variable domain in full, with the rest retrieved from reference TRBV7-9 and TRBJ2-3, is DTGVSQNPRHKITKRGQNVTFRCDPISEHNRLYWYRQTLGQGPEFLTYFQNEAQLEKSRLLSDRFSAERPKGSFSTLEIQRTEQGDSAMYLCASSLGTSGGAADTQYFGPGTRLTVL.